This T cell receptor (beta chain) came from a study of blood T cell repertoires in COVID-19. About the study: The samples span acute and convalescent COVID-19 from the United States, Italy and Spain.

The table lists this clone with a count of one. Germline lookup yields CDR1 DFQATT and CDR2 SNEGSKA (reference sequence). The CDR3 loop spans 11 amino acids. Trimming stripped 4 bases from V and 9 bases from J, with 10 bases between. Original handling: Using reference gene primer amplification, nucleated cell counts were estimated. Assay: immunoSEQ multiplex PCR; the TCRdb copy retains only in-frame clones and omits some. The V and J calls and clone size were taken over from that table, and D and trimming were inferred from the DNA. The data show over 200,000 clones, around 88% seen once. The source of this sequence is a man between 18 and 29 years old with active or convalescent COVID-19. The source material was peripheral blood. The rearrangement uses TRBV20-1 and TRBJ2-1; D gene ambiguous. The CDR3: CSATEMVEQFF. The CDR3 DNA is TGCAGTGCTACGGAGATGGTTGAGCAGTTCTTC.